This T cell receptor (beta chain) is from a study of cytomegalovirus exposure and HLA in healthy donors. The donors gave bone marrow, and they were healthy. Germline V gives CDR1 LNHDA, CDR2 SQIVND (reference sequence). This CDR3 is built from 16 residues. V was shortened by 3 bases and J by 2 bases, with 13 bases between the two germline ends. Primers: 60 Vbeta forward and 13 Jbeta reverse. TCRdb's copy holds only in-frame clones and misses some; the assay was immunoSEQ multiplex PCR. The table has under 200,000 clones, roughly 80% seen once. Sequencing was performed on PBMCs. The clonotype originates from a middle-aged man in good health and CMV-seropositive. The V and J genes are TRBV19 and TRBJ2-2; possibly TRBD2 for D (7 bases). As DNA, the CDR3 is TGTGCCAGTAGTATTAACGGGGGGCCCAACACCGGGGAGCTGTTTTTT. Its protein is CASSINGGPNTGELFF.